The clone carrying this TCR beta chain turned up a few times. MiXCR was run by TCRdb on the 5' RACE reads, yielding one entry per CDR3 protein. The data contain around 600,000 distinct CDR3 sequences, roughly 12% of them singletons. This sample was included in a study of T cells after yellow fever vaccination. The V gene lost 2 bases and the J gene lost 5 bases, with 11 bases spanning the gap. This CDR3 is built from 14 residues. Germline lookup yields CDR1 SGHRS and CDR2 YFSETQ. The sequenced sample was PBMCs, obtained on the day of the yellow fever booster vaccination. This sequence was found in a man aged 30 to 45 who received the YFV17D yellow fever vaccine. V and J are TRBV5-1 and TRBJ2-4; perhaps TRBD2 as D (5 bases). The CDR3 sequence: CASSFSAVQNIQYF. The CDR3 DNA reads TGCGCCAGCAGCTTTTCAGCGGTTCAAAACATTCAGTACTTC. Variable domain in full (rest from reference TRBV5-1 and TRBJ2-4): KAGVTQTPRYLIKTRGQQVTLSCSPISGHRSVSWYQQTPGQGLQFLFEYFSETQRNKGNFPGRFSGRQFSNSRSEMNVSTLELGDSALYLCASSFSAVQNIQYFGAGTRLSVL.